This entry features one T cell receptor beta chain sequence. Survey-level immunoSEQ sequencing profiled the TCR beta repertoire. Profiling relied on immunoSEQ multiplex PCR, and the TCRdb table lists in-frame clones only, not all of them. This table has approximately 70,000 clones, around 93% appearing once. CDR1 MNHEY and CDR2 SMNVEV come from the germline V gene (reference sequence). CDR3 length equals 11 residues. V was clipped by 6 bases and J by 8 bases, with 10 bases between them. Material: PBMCs. The sequence was collected from a man in his forties with rheumatoid arthritis. The chain uses TRBV27 and TRBJ1-2; no definite D call. CDR3 protein: CASRGPSGYTF. CDR3 bases: TGTGCCAGCAGGGGCCCCAGCGGCTACACCTTC.